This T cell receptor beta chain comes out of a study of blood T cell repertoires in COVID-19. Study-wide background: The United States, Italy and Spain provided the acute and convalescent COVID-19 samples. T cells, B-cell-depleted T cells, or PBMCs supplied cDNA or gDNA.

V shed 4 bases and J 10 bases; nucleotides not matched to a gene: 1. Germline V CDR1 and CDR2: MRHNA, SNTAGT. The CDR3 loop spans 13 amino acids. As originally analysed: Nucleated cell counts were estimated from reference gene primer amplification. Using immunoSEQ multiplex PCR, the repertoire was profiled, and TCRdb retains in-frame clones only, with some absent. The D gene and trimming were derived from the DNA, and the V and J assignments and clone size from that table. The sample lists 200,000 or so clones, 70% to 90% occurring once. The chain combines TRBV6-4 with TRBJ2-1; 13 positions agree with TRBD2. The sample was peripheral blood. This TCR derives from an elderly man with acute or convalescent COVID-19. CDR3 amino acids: CASSAGLAGEQFF. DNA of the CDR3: TGTGCCAGCAGTGCGGGACTAGCGGGAGAGCAGTTCTTC.